This T cell receptor beta chain appears in the sequencing data of a study of beta chain features in type 1 diabetes. The sequenced template was cDNA made from the entire isolated RNA. Profiled with immunoSEQ multiplex PCR; TCRdb holds only in-frame clones, not every one. In the table there are fewer than 500,000 clones, approximately 14% of which are singletons. The V end was cut by 2 bases, the J end by 5 bases, with 16 bases between. Per germline, CDR1 SEHNR and CDR2 FQNEAQ (reference sequence). CDR3 length equals 16 residues. This clone was counted only a few times. Its antigen remains unknown. Whole-study results and caveats: Patients with Type 1 diabetes showed moderately but significantly shorter TCRB CDR3s in all four CD4+ subsets.

The J gene is TRBJ2-1, the V gene TRBV7-9, with D possibly matching TRBD2 (6 bases). Sequences were obtained from naive CD4+ T cells from blood. This sequence originates from a man aged 25 to 40 in good health. DNA of the CDR3: TGTGCCAGCAGCTTAATCTCCTCGGGAGAAAACAATGAGCAGTTCTTC. Translated: CASSLISSGENNEQFF. The full variable domain, rest sourced from reference TRBV7-9 and TRBJ2-1, is DTGVSQNPRHKITKRGQNVTFRCDPISEHNRLYWYRQTLGQGPEFLTYFQNEAQLEKSRLLSDRFSAERPKGSFSTLEIQRTEQGDSAMYLCASSLISSGENNEQFFGPGTRLTVL.